This passage covers 29 T cell receptor beta chains from one sample sequenced in a study of human T cells and chemical hapten exposure. Indicated time point: pre-sensitization, week 0. The treatment here: therapeutic diphenylcyclopropenone sensitization with weekly scalp DPC. TCRdb independently ran MiXCR on the RACE reads; one entry per CDR3 protein. Among 180,000 or so distinct CDR3 sequences, almost 30% were seen once, and the ten largest hold under 3%. The sample consisted of whole blood, taken in connection with sensitization to the hapten diphenylcyclopropenone (DPC). These receptors were obtained from a woman aged 25 to 45 with alopecia areata. Some clones in this sample may be carry-over from other donors' samples.

The chain employs TRBV27 and TRBJ2-2; TRBD1 aligns across 7 bases. The CDR3 runs to 16 residues. The germline V gene encodes CDR1 MNHEY and CDR2 SMNVEV (reference sequence). The V gene end was trimmed by 2 bases and the J gene end by 4 bases; junction bases not matched to a gene: 7. The CDR3 protein is CASSLRPGQSTGELFF. The DNA of the CDR3 is TGTGCCAGCAGTTTAAGGCCGGGACAGAGCACCGGGGAGCTGTTTTTT.

This clonotype occurred a few times. The chain joins TRBV12-3 or TRBV12-4 to TRBJ2-3, with 8 bases identical to TRBD2. V shed 3 bases and J 8 bases; nucleotides not matched to a gene: 10. The CDR3 loop spans 15 amino acids. The CDR3 coding sequence is TGTGCCAGCAGTTTCCCGGGGGGGCCAGGAGGTACGCAGTATTTT. Protein: CASSFPGGPGGTQYF.

The CDR3 protein is CASSVPGQLKNQPQHF. The CDR3 DNA sequence: TGTGCCAGCAGTGTTCCCGGGCAACTAAAAAATCAGCCCCAGCATTTT. The rearrangement links TRBV28 to TRBJ1-5; D is unclear. The CDR3 extends over 16 amino acids. Trimming cost V 5 bases and J 4 bases, with 18 bases left between them. Germline CDR1 reads MDHEN; CDR2 reads SYDVKM.

There are a few counts of this clonotype. The chain links TRBV6-2 or TRBV6-3 to TRBJ2-1; no definite D call. Per the germline V gene, CDR1 is MNHEY and CDR2 is SVGEGT. The CDR3 length is 11 residues. V was shortened by 6 bases and J by 4 bases, with 4 bases between the two germline ends. The CDR3 region has the DNA TGTGCCAGCAGGGATTACAATGAGCAGTTCTTC. Translating it yields CASRDYNEQFF.

With regard to this clonotype: Possible read error: a much larger clone is one base away. The chain couples TRBV6-2 or TRBV6-3 to TRBJ2-3; D is undetermined. With 7 bases removed from V and 2 bases from J, the gap between germline ends came to 10 bases. The length of the CDR3 is 13 residues. CDR1 MNHEY and CDR2 SVGEGT come from the germline V gene. The CDR3 spells CASKVGDTDTQYF. CDR3 coding DNA: TGTGCCAGCAAGGTCGGAGACACAGATACGCAGTATTTT.

This clonotype was counted a single time. The gene calls are TRBV2 and TRBJ1-2; no firm D call. The CDR3 spans 12 residues. CDR1 is SNHLY, CDR2 FYNNEI, per germline. The V gene lost 1 base and the J gene lost 12 bases, with 12 bases spanning the gap. CDR3 DNA sequence: TGTGCCAGCAGTGAAGAAGGATTTAGAGACACCTTC. It is translated as CASSEEGFRDTF.

The chain combines TRBV7-2 with TRBJ2-1; D is unresolved. Trimming cost V 1 base and J 2 bases, with 6 bases left between them. CDR3 size: 14 residues. CDR1 and CDR2 from the germline V gene are SGHTA and FQGNSA. The CDR3 bases are TGTGCCAGCAGCTTAGGGCCAACCTACAATGAGCAGTTCTTC. Translation gives CASSLGPTYNEQFF.

This chain uses TRBV3-1 with TRBJ2-4; D might be TRBD1 (5 bases). V lost 2 bases and J lost 15, with 17 bases in between. The CDR3 covers 13 residues. Germline CDR1 and CDR2: LGHDT and YNNKEL (reference sequence). CDR3 amino acids: CASSQRLGARLYF. DNA of the CDR3: TGTGCCAGCAGCCAACGATTAGGGGCCAGGCTGTACTTC.

This clonotype has only a few counts. CDR3 region: CAISESEGARWEQYF. CDR3 nucleotide sequence: TGTGCCATCAGTGAGTCGGAGGGAGCTCGTTGGGAGCAGTACTTC. The chain couples TRBV10-3 to TRBJ2-7; a possible D gene is TRBD2 (6 bases). The germline V gene has CDR1 ENHRY and CDR2 SYGVKD. The CDR3 is made up of 15 amino acids. The germline V and J ends were trimmed by 0 bases and 7 bases, with 16 bases remaining between them.

This clonotype was seen many times. This chain joins TRBV20-1 and TRBJ1-5; 8 bases align to TRBD1. Germline CDR1 and CDR2: DFQATT and SNEGSKA (reference sequence). This CDR3 has 15 residues. Losses at the gene ends were 1 base for V and 2 bases for J; bases not matched to a gene: 4. CDR3 protein: CSARVATGGNQPQHF. CDR3 DNA: TGCAGTGCTAGAGTTGCGACAGGGGGCAATCAGCCCCAGCATTTT.

The V and J genes are TRBV2 and TRBJ2-4; unclear D gene. V was pared by 7 bases and J by 0 bases, with 7 bases between. The CDR3 covers 13 residues. Germline V gene lookup returns CDR1 SNHLY and CDR2 FYNNEI. CDR3 bases: TGTGCCAGCATGGGCCTAGCCAAAAACATTCAGTACTTC. Translated, it gives CASMGLAKNIQYF.

V gene TRBV2 combines with J gene TRBJ2-2; 7 positions agree with TRBD1. CDR1 and CDR2 (germline): SNHLY, FYNNEI. This CDR3 has 13 residues. After removal of 4 bases from V and 7 bases from J, the junction contained 3 bases not matched to a gene. CDR3 DNA sequence: TGTGCCAGCAGTGGGGACAGAAGCGGGGAGCTGTTTTTT. Protein sequence: CASSGDRSGELFF.

This clonotype was seen a few times. V is TRBV20-1 and J is TRBJ1-5, with 8 bases that match TRBD1. The V gene end was trimmed by 6 bases and the J gene end by 5 bases; junction bases not matched to a gene: 6. Germline V lookup: CDR1 DFQATT, CDR2 SNEGSKA (reference sequence). CDR3 length equals 13 residues. The CDR3 nucleotides are TGCAGTGCATCAGGGGGCGACGATCAGCCCCAGCATTTT. Its protein product is CSASGGDDQPQHF.

The J gene is TRBJ1-5, the V gene TRBV2, with D possibly being TRBD1 (5 bases). Germline CDR1 is SNHLY and CDR2 is FYNNEI. V gave up 4 bases and J gave up 6 bases, with 16 bases separating them. The CDR3 has 15 residues. The CDR3 DNA reads TGTGCCAGCAGTGGGGGCGACGGATCCTTTCAGCCCCAGCATTTT. Translated, it gives CASSGGDGSFQPQHF.

There are a few counts of this clonotype. Here the CDR3 DNA reads TGTGCCAGCAGATGGAGCCAAGGAAACACCGGGGAGCTGTTTTTT. It encodes CASRWSQGNTGELFF. This chain joins TRBV12-3 or TRBV12-4 and TRBJ2-2; D remains ambiguous. CDR3 length equals 15 residues. Trimming shortened V by 6 bases and J by 2 bases, and 13 bases separated the two germline ends.

This clonotype has more than one count but fewer than ten. The chain joins TRBV7-9 to TRBJ1-2; possible D gene TRBD1, 6 bases. Germline V CDR1 and CDR2: SEHNR, FQNEAQ (reference sequence). Trimming removed 4 bases at V and 8 bases at J, with 23 bases between. CDR3 length: 16 amino acids. This CDR3 is CASSSSPITGARGYTF. CDR3 nucleotide sequence: TGTGCCAGCAGCTCCTCCCCTATAACGGGGGCGAGAGGCTACACCTTC.

This clonotype has more than one count but fewer than ten. V usage is TRBV2 and J usage is TRBJ1-5; 8 positions agree with TRBD1. This CDR3 spans 15 amino acids. Trimming took 2 bases from V and 4 from J; bases not matched to a gene: 4. Germline V gives CDR1 SNHLY, CDR2 FYNNEI. The CDR3 nucleotides read TGTGCCAGCAGTGAAATAAGGACAGGGAATCAGCCCCAGCATTTT. Translation: CASSEIRTGNQPQHF. Together with reference TRBV2 and TRBJ1-5, the CDR3 gives the full variable domain: EPEVTQTPSHQVTQMGQEVILRCVPISNHLYFYWYRQILGQKVEFLVSFYNNEISEKSEIFDDQFSVERPDGSNFTLKIRSTKLEDSAMYFCASSEIRTGNQPQHFGDGTRLSIL.

This chain links TRBV7-8 with TRBJ1-6; no clear D gene. CDR3 size: 18 residues. The V end was cut by 1 base, the J end by 0 bases, with 13 bases between. The germline CDR1 and CDR2 sequences are SGHVS and FQNEAQ. The CDR3 spells CASSLVQPGSSYNSPLHF. DNA of the CDR3: TGTGCCAGCAGCTTAGTTCAACCGGGAAGCTCCTATAATTCACCCCTCCACTTT.

The chain couples TRBV15 to TRBJ1-6; no clear D gene. The V gene's germline CDR1 is LNHNV and CDR2 YYDKDF (reference sequence). V was shortened by 0 bases and J by 8 bases, with 11 bases between the two germline ends. The CDR3 length is 15 residues. The CDR3 sequence is CATSRDRPSDSPLHF. DNA for the CDR3: TGTGCCACCAGCAGAGACAGACCGTCGGATTCACCCCTCCACTTT.

This clonotype was seen repeatedly, ten times or more. The chain is built from TRBV5-1 and TRBJ1-1; D gene uncertain. Germline V gives CDR1 SGHRS, CDR2 YFSETQ. The V gene lost 2 bases and the J gene lost 1 base, with 9 bases spanning the gap. CDR3 size: 14 residues. The CDR3: CASSLVEGNTEAFF. DNA of the CDR3: TGCGCCAGCAGCTTAGTAGAGGGGAACACTGAAGCTTTCTTT.

This clonotype was counted only a few times. The chain couples TRBV6-5 to TRBJ2-3; weak D call: TRBD1 (5 bases). The length of the CDR3 is 13 residues. CDR1 is MNHEY and CDR2 is SVGAGI in the germline V gene. Deletions cut 5 bases from V and 4 bases from J, with 10 bases between. The CDR3 is CASSPTVADTQYF. The CDR3 DNA reads as TGTGCCAGCAGTCCGACAGTCGCAGATACGCAGTATTTT.

The V gene is TRBV14, the J gene TRBJ1-1; TRBD1 is a possible D gene (5 bases). CDR3 length: 16 residues. Trimming left V 1 base short and J 3 bases short, with 15 bases between. Germline CDR1 and CDR2: SGHDN and FVKESK. CDR3 sequence (DNA): TGTGCCAGCAGCCAAGGAGTCGGGGGAGGAGACACTGAAGCTTTCTTT. Protein product: CASSQGVGGGDTEAFF.

The CDR3 protein is CASSSTFGPRVNTEAFF. As DNA, the CDR3 is TGTGCCAGCAGCTCTACGTTCGGACCCAGGGTGAACACTGAAGCTTTCTTT. The chain carries TRBV28 and TRBJ1-1; D possibly corresponds to TRBD1 (5 bases). The CDR3 has 17 amino acids. V lost 6 bases, J lost 0 bases, and 20 bases lay in between. Germline values: CDR1 MDHEN, CDR2 SYDVKM.

J is TRBJ2-7 and V is TRBV6-5; D gene uncertain. CDR1 is MNHEY and CDR2 is SVGAGI in the germline V gene. The V end lost 0 bases, the J end lost 0 bases, and 12 bases lay between the germline ends. The CDR3 covers 16 residues. This CDR3 is CASSYSSSRSSYEQYF. CDR3 coding DNA: TGTGCCAGCAGTTACTCGAGCAGTCGGAGCTCCTACGAGCAGTACTTC.

The rearrangement joins TRBV7-8 to TRBJ2-3; TRBD1 might be the D (6 bases). The CDR3 runs 15 residues. Trimming pared 5 bases from V and 1 base from J, leaving 13 bases between. Germline-derived CDR1 and CDR2 are SGHVS and FQNEAQ. The CDR3 DNA sequence: TGTGCCAGCAGCCCAGGGGTGGTTGGCACAGATACGCAGTATTTT. Protein product: CASSPGVVGTDTQYF.

The chain joins TRBV7-9 to TRBJ2-7, with a tentative D call TRBD2 (6 bases). Germline V gene lookup returns CDR1 SEHNR and CDR2 FQNEAQ (reference sequence). V was shortened by 5 bases and J by 4 bases, with 21 bases between the two germline ends. This CDR3 region has 16 residues. The CDR3 DNA reads TGTGCCAGCAGCCATGCGCTGGGACTCACCGGTTACGAGCAGTACTTC. As protein: CASSHALGLTGYEQYF.

The rearrangement uses TRBV4-3 and TRBJ2-1; D remains ambiguous. V was trimmed by 1 base and J by 8 bases, leaving 15 bases between them. Per germline, CDR1 LGHNA and CDR2 YSLEER. The CDR3 is made up of 15 amino acids. The CDR3 region has the DNA TGCGCCAGCAGCCAAGTTCTGGACCCCCACGATGAGCAGTTCTTC. Translation: CASSQVLDPHDEQFF.

This rearrangement joins TRBV27 to TRBJ2-7; the match to TRBD1 covers 9 bases. Germline V lookup: CDR1 MNHEY, CDR2 SMNVEV (reference sequence). V lost 6 bases, J lost 7 bases, and 7 bases stayed unmatched. This CDR3 has 13 residues. The chain's CDR3 is CASRPTGGQEQYF. CDR3 nucleotides: TGTGCCAGCAGACCGACAGGGGGTCAGGAGCAGTACTTC.

V and J are TRBV29-1 and TRBJ1-2; D ambiguous. This CDR3 is 12 amino acids long. The V end was cut by 7 bases, the J end by 0 bases, with 9 bases between. Germline V gene lookup returns CDR1 SQVTM and CDR2 ANQGSEA. The CDR3 here is CSGTTSNYGYTF. CDR3 bases: TGCAGCGGCACAACTTCTAACTATGGCTACACCTTC.